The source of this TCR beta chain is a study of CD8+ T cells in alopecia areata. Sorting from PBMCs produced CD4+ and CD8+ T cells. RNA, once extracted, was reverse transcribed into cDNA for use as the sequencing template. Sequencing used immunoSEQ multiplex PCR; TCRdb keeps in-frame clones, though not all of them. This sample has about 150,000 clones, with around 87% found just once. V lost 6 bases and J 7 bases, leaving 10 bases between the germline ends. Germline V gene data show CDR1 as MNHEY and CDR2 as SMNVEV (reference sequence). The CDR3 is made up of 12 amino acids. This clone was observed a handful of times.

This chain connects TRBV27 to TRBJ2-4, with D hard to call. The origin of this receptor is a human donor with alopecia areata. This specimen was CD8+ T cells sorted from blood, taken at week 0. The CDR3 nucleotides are TGTGCCAGCAGGCACGGATCCAACATTCAGTACTTC. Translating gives CASRHGSNIQYF.